The 27 T cell receptor beta chains given below trace back to one sample, sequenced in a study of blood T cell repertoires in COVID-19. Measured with immunoSEQ multiplex PCR; TCRdb has only the in-frame clones, and not every one. Here the sample spans approximately 200,000 clones, 65% to 90% being singletons. Sequencing input: peripheral blood. The receptors were gathered from a man aged 45-65 years with acute or convalescent COVID-19.

This chain links TRBV6-5 with TRBJ2-2, with D possibly matching TRBD2 (6 bases). The ends were cut back, 6 bases at V and 6 bases at J, with 14 bases in the middle. Germline V gene sequence: CDR1 MNHEY, CDR2 SVGAGI. CDR3 length: 14 amino acids. The DNA for the CDR3 is TGTGCCAGCAGGGTTGGGGACTTTTCCGGGGAGCTGTTTTTT. It encodes CASRVGDFSGELFF.

In its sample, this clone was seen a few times. The chain recombines TRBV5-1 with TRBJ2-3, with D possibly matching TRBD2 (6 bases). The CDR3 runs to 15 residues. Trimming left V 1 base short and J 3 bases short, with 12 bases between. Germline CDR1 and CDR2: SGHRS and YFSETQ. The CDR3 coding sequence is TGCGCCAGCAGCTTGCAACGGGGGACTACAGATACGCAGTATTTT. Its translation is CASSLQRGTTDTQYF.

This chain joins TRBV5-1 and TRBJ2-7; weak D call: TRBD2 (5 bases). The V gene lost 0 bases and the J gene lost 6 bases, with 7 bases spanning the gap. Germline loops: CDR1 SGHRS, CDR2 YFSETQ. The CDR3 runs 12 residues. The CDR3 nucleotides are TGCGCCAGCAGCTTGGGAGGGCGCGAGCAGTACTTC. It codes for CASSLGGREQYF.

J is TRBJ2-5 and V is TRBV5-4; 9 nucleotides line up with TRBD1. The trim removed 4 bases at V and 3 bases at J, leaving 4 bases unmatched. This CDR3 has 14 residues. CDR1 and CDR2 (germline): SGHNT, YYREEE (reference sequence). CDR3: CASSQQGAEETQYF. The CDR3 nucleotides are TGTGCCAGCAGCCAACAGGGGGCGGAAGAGACCCAGTACTTC.

The chain joins TRBV12-3 or TRBV12-4 to TRBJ1-6, with D possibly TRBD1 on 6 matching bases. The CDR3 runs to 13 residues. V was clipped by 7 bases and J by 7 bases, with 11 bases between them. CDR3: CASKQGRNSPLHF. The CDR3 region has the DNA TGTGCCAGCAAACAGGGCAGAAATTCACCCCTCCACTTT.

This chain connects TRBV7-2 to TRBJ2-1, with a weak D call TRBD2 (5 bases). The V end lost 6 bases, the J end lost 0 bases, and 12 bases lay between the germline ends. The CDR3 runs 15 residues. The germline CDR1 and CDR2 sequences are SGHTA and FQGNSA. CDR3 region: CASRTGMSSYNEQFF. Written as DNA, the CDR3 is TGTGCCAGCAGGACGGGGATGAGCTCCTACAATGAGCAGTTCTTC.

V gene TRBV4-2 combines with J gene TRBJ2-5; 11 nucleotides align to TRBD2. There are 20 residues in the CDR3. The germline V gene has CDR1 LGHNA and CDR2 YNFKEQ. V shed 3 bases, J shed 3 bases, and the junction held 18 bases outside the gene matches. The DNA of the CDR3 is TGTGCCAGCAGCCACCTAGCCCTGGCTAGCGGGGGGTCCAAGAAAGAGACCCAGTACTTC. This encodes CASSHLALASGGSKKETQYF.

The chain employs TRBV11-1 and TRBJ2-1, with a possible D match to TRBD2 (7 bases). Germline V gene sequence: CDR1 SGHAT, CDR2 FQDESV (reference sequence). The CDR3 has 17 residues. Deletions cut 0 bases from V and 4 bases from J, with 16 bases between. The CDR3 region has the DNA TGTGCCAGCAGCTTAGCGCTCGGGCGGGGGACATACAATGAGCAGTTCTTC. Translating it yields CASSLALGRGTYNEQFF.

The rearrangement joins TRBV11-3 to TRBJ2-1; D remains unclear. CDR3 size: 15 residues. Between the trimmed V and J ends, which lost 6 bases and 0 bases, there was a span of 12 bases. The germline V gene has CDR1 SGHNT and CDR2 YENEEA. The CDR3 here is CASSLQVSSYNEQFF. The CDR3 DNA is TGTGCCAGCAGTCTCCAGGTTAGCTCCTACAATGAGCAGTTCTTC.

CDR3 sequence (DNA): TGCGCCAGCAGCCGCGGAAATAGCGGGGGGACTGAGACCCAGTACTTC. This gives the protein CASSRGNSGGTETQYF. The chain links TRBV4-1 to TRBJ2-5; 10 positions match TRBD2. CDR3 length: 16 amino acids. V shed 4 bases and J 5 bases; nucleotides not matched to a gene: 10. The germline gives CDR1 MGHRA, CDR2 YSYEKL.

The J gene is TRBJ1-1, the V gene TRBV3-1 (or the pseudogene TRBV3-2); no definite D call. The CDR3 contains 13 residues. Per the germline V gene, CDR1 is LGHDT and CDR2 is YNNKEL (reference sequence). Trimming stripped 3 bases from V and 14 bases from J, with 19 bases between. Written as DNA, the CDR3 is TGTGCCAGCAGCCACGTCGAGGCACTGAACCCCTTCTTT. This translates into CASSHVEALNPFF.

As for this clone: This sample also contains other DNA sequences that code for the same CDR3. The chain has TRBV6-5 and TRBJ2-1, with TRBD1 matching over 8 bases. CDR1 MNHEY and CDR2 SVGAGI come from the germline V gene. The CDR3 extends over 15 amino acids. Unmatched junction bases numbered 4, after V lost 5 bases and J lost 1 base. For the CDR3, the DNA is TGTGCCAGCAGTACAACAGGGGGGTCCTACAATGAGCAGTTCTTC. Translated, it gives CASSTTGGSYNEQFF.

This clone has just a few counts. The genes are TRBV24-1 and TRBJ2-2; 10 bases map to TRBD1. Germline lookup yields CDR1 KGHDR and CDR2 SFDVKD. The CDR3 has 16 residues. Trimming at V came to 5 bases and at J to 4 bases, leaving 6 bases not matched to a gene. The CDR3 reads CATSGPWTGGTGELFF. The DNA for the CDR3 is TGTGCCACCAGTGGTCCCTGGACAGGGGGCACCGGGGAGCTGTTTTTT.

This clone was counted ten times or more. This chain joins TRBV6-5 and TRBJ1-2; TRBD1 aligns across 11 bases. This CDR3 region has 13 residues. Looked up from germline, CDR1 is MNHEY and CDR2 is SVGAGI. After removal of 6 bases from V and 13 bases from J, the junction contained 10 bases not matched to a gene. CDR3 sequence (DNA): TGTGCCAGCAGCTCCGGGACAGGGGGTAGGGGCACCTTC. Translated: CASSSGTGGRGTF.

The genes are TRBV10-3 and TRBJ1-5; a weak D match, TRBD1 (6 bases). The CDR3 loop spans 14 amino acids. The germline V gene encodes CDR1 ENHRY and CDR2 SYGVKD. The germline V and J ends were trimmed by 4 bases and 3 bases, with 10 bases remaining between them. CDR3: CAISAGQTNQPQHF. The DNA of the CDR3 is TGTGCCATCAGTGCGGGACAAACCAATCAGCCCCAGCATTTT.

The chain uses TRBV6-2 or TRBV6-3 and TRBJ1-5; TRBD1 agrees at 8 bases. The V and J ends lost 6 bases and 3 bases, in that order; junction bases with no gene match: 10. The V gene's germline CDR1 is MNHEY and CDR2 SVGEGT. CDR3 size: 16 residues. In DNA form, the CDR3 reads TGTGCCAGCAGCCAAGGACAGGGACCATACAATCAGCCCCAGCATTTT. It yields the protein CASSQGQGPYNQPQHF.

The chain is built from TRBV6-5 and TRBJ2-1, with D maybe TRBD2 (6 bases). Between the trimmed V and J ends, which lost 0 bases and 7 bases, there was a span of 10 bases. The CDR3 has 14 amino acids. Germline V CDR1 and CDR2: MNHEY, SVGAGI. CDR3 sequence reads: CASSYSGLLNEQFF. The DNA of the CDR3 is TGTGCCAGCAGTTACTCGGGACTCTTAAATGAGCAGTTCTTC.

The V gene is TRBV10-2, the J gene TRBJ1-5; D might be TRBD1 (6 bases). Trimming removed 3 bases from V and 1 base from J, with 10 bases in between. Germline V CDR1 and CDR2: WSHSY, SAAADI. The CDR3 runs to 15 residues. The CDR3 reads CASSDTGRSNQPQHF. The CDR3 nucleotides are TGCGCCAGCAGTGACACAGGGAGAAGCAATCAGCCCCAGCATTTT.

The genes are TRBV7-9 and TRBJ2-2; D may be TRBD1 (5 bases). V lost 10 bases and J lost 0, with 12 bases in between. The CDR3 sequence is 14 residues long. Germline CDR1 reads SEHNR; CDR2 reads FQNEAQ (reference sequence). DNA for the CDR3: TGTGCCATCCGGAAGGGGACGAACACCGGGGAGCTGTTTTTT. Translating gives CAIRKGTNTGELFF.

The gene calls are TRBV5-1 and TRBJ2-1; 10 nucleotides align to TRBD2. Trimming took 7 bases from V and 0 from J; bases not matched to a gene: 10. CDR1 is SGHRS and CDR2 is YFSETQ in the germline V gene. The CDR3 is 17 amino acids. The CDR3 bases are TGCGCCAGCGGGTTCGTAGCGGGGGGTCGCTCCTACAATGAGCAGTTCTTC. Translating it yields CASGFVAGGRSYNEQFF. Full variable domain (missing parts from reference TRBV5-1 and TRBJ2-1): KAGVTQTPRYLIKTRGQQVTLSCSPISGHRSVSWYQQTPGQGLQFLFEYFSETQRNKGNFPGRFSGRQFSNSRSEMNVSTLELGDSALYLCASGFVAGGRSYNEQFFGPGTRLTVL.

The chain couples TRBV20-1 to TRBJ1-5; perhaps TRBD1 as D (5 bases). This CDR3 contains 14 residues. Trimming took off 3 bases at V and 7 bases at J, with 16 bases between the two ends. Germline CDR1 is DFQATT and CDR2 is SNEGSKA (reference sequence). CDR3 loop: CSASKWGEWQPQHF. The DNA of the CDR3 is TGCAGTGCTAGTAAGTGGGGGGAATGGCAGCCCCAGCATTTT.

This clone has just a few counts. The rearrangement uses TRBV19 and TRBJ1-1; D remains unclear. The germline V and J ends were trimmed by 5 bases and 10 bases, with 11 bases remaining between them. CDR3 size: 11 residues. CDR1 and CDR2 (germline): LNHDA, SQIVND (reference sequence). CDR3 loop: CASSRGSGAFF. DNA for the CDR3: TGTGCCAGTAGTCGAGGCAGTGGAGCTTTCTTT.

This clone showed up just once. The V gene is TRBV5-1, the J gene TRBJ1-2; 7 nucleotides align to TRBD1. With 4 bases clipped from V and 13 bases from J, the junction kept 16 bases outside the gene matches. Germline V gene data show CDR1 as SGHRS and CDR2 as YFSETQ. The CDR3 is made up of 14 amino acids. The CDR3 DNA is TGCGCCAGCAGCCCCGGGACAGAGGGTCTTGGTCCCACCTTC. Its translation: CASSPGTEGLGPTF. Together with reference TRBV5-1 and TRBJ1-2, the CDR3 gives the full variable domain: KAGVTQTPRYLIKTRGQQVTLSCSPISGHRSVSWYQQTPGQGLQFLFEYFSETQRNKGNFPGRFSGRQFSNSRSEMNVSTLELGDSALYLCASSPGTEGLGPTFGSGTRLTVV.

The chain has TRBV5-1 and TRBJ2-7; tentative D call: TRBD2 (6 bases). Germline CDR1 and CDR2: SGHRS and YFSETQ. V lost 0 bases and J 6 bases, leaving 22 bases between the germline ends. CDR3 length: 17 residues. CDR3 bases: TGCGCCAGCAGCTTGGGGGGTGGCGGGAAGGGTGATGGCGAGCAGTACTTC. Translated, it gives CASSLGGGGKGDGEQYF.

The V gene is TRBV5-4, the J gene TRBJ1-2; 10 nucleotides line up with TRBD1. The CDR3 sequence is 14 residues long. After removal of 5 bases from V and 8 bases from J, the junction contained 9 bases not matched to a gene. Per the germline V gene, CDR1 is SGHNT and CDR2 is YYREEE (reference sequence). The CDR3 DNA follows: TGTGCCAGCAGTGGGACAGGGGAGGATAAGGGCTACACCTTC. Residues: CASSGTGEDKGYTF.

The V and J genes are TRBV6-5 and TRBJ2-1; perhaps TRBD1 as D (6 bases). Trimming stripped 8 bases from V and 12 bases from J, with 20 bases between. The germline V gene has CDR1 MNHEY and CDR2 SVGAGI. CDR3 length: 13 residues. The chain's CDR3 is CASHPILDRLQFF. The CDR3 DNA sequence: TGTGCCAGCCACCCCATTTTAGACAGGTTGCAGTTCTTC.

The chain recombines TRBV5-1 with TRBJ1-6; 9 nucleotides agree with TRBD1. V dropped 4 bases and J dropped 7; count of bases not matched to a gene: 6. CDR3 length: 15 residues. The germline V gene has CDR1 SGHRS and CDR2 YFSETQ. The CDR3 nucleotides read TGCGCCAGCAGCACGGACAGGGGATGGAATTCACCCCTCCACTTT. Its protein product is CASSTDRGWNSPLHF.